The present TCR beta chain was sequenced within a study of cytomegalovirus exposure and HLA in healthy donors. Study summary: There were about 86 million unique TCRs (from HLA-typed donors) in an early data release.

The ends lost 8 bases at V and 6 bases at J; junction bases unmatched: 10. The CDR3 runs to 15 residues. CDR1 is MDHEN and CDR2 is SYDVKM in the germline V gene. Study results and caveats: Presence/absence analyses took donor sequencing depth as roughly uniform. Later genetic work tied a missense DCLRE1C variant to beta-chain V and J trimming.

Primers for the PCR totalled 60 Vbeta and 13 Jbeta. Clones were read by immunoSEQ multiplex PCR, and TCRdb kept only the in-frame ones, dropping some. Among about 85,000 clones listed, under 85% were seen once. Concerning this clone itself: The antigen is undetermined.

V is TRBV28 and J is TRBJ2-1; 10 bases map to TRBD1. Sequencing was carried out using PBMCs. The clonotype comes from a boy younger than 18 in good health and CMV-seronegative. The CDR3 spells CASPPRDRGFNEQFF. CDR3 coding DNA: TGTGCCAGCCCCCCGAGGGACAGGGGCTTCAATGAGCAGTTCTTC. Full variable domain (rest looked up from reference TRBV28 and TRBJ2-1): DVKVTQSSRYLVKRTGEKVFLECVQDMDHENMFWYRQDPGLGLRLIYFSYDVKMKEKGDIPEGYSVSREKKERFSLILESASTNQTSMYLCASPPRDRGFNEQFFGPGTRLTVL.